The TCR beta chain described here comes from a study of blood T cell repertoires in COVID-19. Study context: In each case, the material was cDNA or gDNA derived from T cells, B-cell-depleted T cells, or PBMCs.

The CDR3 is 11 residues long. Deletions cut 2 bases from V and 8 bases from J, with 7 bases between. Germline V gene lookup returns CDR1 DFQATT and CDR2 SNEGSKA (reference sequence). Under the authors' procedure: Amplification with reference gene primers provided the estimates of nucleated cell counts. TCRdb keeps only in-frame clones here, not all; method: immunoSEQ multiplex PCR. V, J and clone size derive from that table, while D and trimming were established from the DNA sequence. The sample has tens of thousands of clones, around 92% seen once; the top ten hold roughly 3%. This TCR was recovered from a woman in her 70s with active COVID-19. Sequencing was carried out using peripheral blood. The chain uses TRBV20-1 and TRBJ2-1; weak D call: TRBD2 (6 bases). The CDR3 reads CSARTGDEQFF. The CDR3 region has the DNA TGCAGTGCTAGAACGGGAGATGAGCAGTTCTTC.